Below, 3 T cell receptor beta chains from the same sample are listed, as sequenced in a study of blood T cell repertoires in COVID-19. Method: immunoSEQ multiplex PCR; TCRdb's copy keeps in-frame clones and lacks some. The sample has approximately 270,000 clones; approximately 83% are singletons. Specimen: peripheral blood. Receptor source: a woman in her sixties or seventies with acute or convalescent COVID-19.

The chain is built from TRBV19 and TRBJ1-2, with a possible D match to TRBD1 (6 bases). V was shortened by 4 bases and J by 4 bases, with 16 bases between the two germline ends. This CDR3 comprises 15 residues. Germline V gives CDR1 LNHDA, CDR2 SQIVND (reference sequence). In DNA form, the CDR3 reads TGTGCCAGTAGTACCTCCGAGGGGGATATCTATGGCTACACCTTC. Encoded protein: CASSTSEGDIYGYTF.

The CDR3: CAISPASGVYGYTF. DNA of the CDR3: TGTGCCATCAGCCCGGCGTCGGGAGTTTATGGCTACACCTTC. The chain couples TRBV10-3 to TRBJ1-2; no clear D. This CDR3 region has 14 residues. Trimming stripped 6 bases from V and 5 bases from J, with 16 bases between. CDR1 ENHRY and CDR2 SYGVKD come from the germline V gene.

The rearrangement joins TRBV10-2 to TRBJ1-2; TRBD1 might be the D (5 bases). The CDR3 runs to 15 residues. V lost 4 bases, J lost 2 bases, and 14 bases lay in between. In germline, CDR1 is WSHSY, CDR2 SAAADI. CDR3 coding DNA: TGCGCCAGCAGTGGGCAGGGCGGCGGAAACTATGGCTACACCTTC. Translated, it gives CASSGQGGGNYGYTF.